This T cell receptor beta chain was found in a study of regulatory T cells in long-lasting Graves disease. This clonotype was seen only a few times. With iRepertoire HTBI primers and Arm-PCR of CDR3 regions, TCR beta libraries were built. TCRdb fed the multiplex PCR reads into MiXCR, producing one record per CDR3 protein. In the table there are 350,000 to 500,000 distinct CDR3 sequences, about a sixth of which are singletons. The time point here: newly diagnosed GD, antithyroid drugs for less than 3 months. Extracted RNA from PBMCs served as the source of the TCR library. The CDR3 has 15 residues. Germline CDR1 reads SGHRS; CDR2 reads YFSETQ. This sample also belongs to another study, concerning T cells in Graves' hyperthyroidism and ophthalmopathy.

The specimen comprised peripheral blood mononuclear cells (PBMCs), sampled at new diagnosis, from a patient treated with antithyroid drugs. This clonotype was sampled from a woman aged 18-29 years with Graves disease. The chain is built from TRBV5-1 and TRBJ2-1, with 11 bases identical to TRBD1. The last part of the DNA fits TRBJ2-5 better; the J call may be wrong. CDR3 protein: CASKTGTGGRETQYF. CDR3 DNA: TGCGCCAGCAAGACGGGGACAGGGGGGAGAGAGACCCAGTACTTC.